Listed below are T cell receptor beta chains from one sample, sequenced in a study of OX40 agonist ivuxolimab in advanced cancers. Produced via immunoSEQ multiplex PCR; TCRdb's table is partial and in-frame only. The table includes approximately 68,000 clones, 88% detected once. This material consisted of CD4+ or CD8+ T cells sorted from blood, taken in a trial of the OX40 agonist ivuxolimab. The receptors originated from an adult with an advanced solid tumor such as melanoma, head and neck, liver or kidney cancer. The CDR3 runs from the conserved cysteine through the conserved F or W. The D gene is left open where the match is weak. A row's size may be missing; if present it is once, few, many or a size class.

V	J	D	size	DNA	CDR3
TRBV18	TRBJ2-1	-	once	TGTGCCAGCTCACCGGGGGGGACAACCCGCTACTACAATGAGCAGTTCTTC	CASSPGGTTRYYNEQFF
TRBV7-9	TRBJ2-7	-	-	TGTGCCAGCAGCTTAGACAGTCCCTACGAGCAGTACTTC	CASSLDSPYEQYF
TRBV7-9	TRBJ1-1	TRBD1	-	TGTGCCAGCAGCCAACAAGGGACAGCGAACACTGAAGCTTTCTTT	CASSQQGTANTEAFF
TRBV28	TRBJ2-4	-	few	TGTGCCAGCAGTTTAGGCTCTCTCAAAAACATTCAGTACTTC	CASSLGSLKNIQYF
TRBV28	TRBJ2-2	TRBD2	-	TGTGCCAGCAGTTTCGGACTAGCGGGGAGCACCGGGGAGCTGTTTTTT	CASSFGLAGSTGELFF
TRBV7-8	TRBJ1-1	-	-	TGTGCCAGCAGAACCGGACCGATGAGCACTGAAGCTTTCTTT	CASRTGPMSTEAFF
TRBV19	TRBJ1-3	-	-	TGTGCCAGTAGTGCACAGGGATACCCTGGAAACACCATATATTTT	CASSAQGYPGNTIYF
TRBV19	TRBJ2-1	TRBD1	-	TGTGCCAGTAGTATAGGGACAGGGGAACGTGAGCAGTTCTTC	CASSIGTGEREQFF
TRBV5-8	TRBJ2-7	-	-	TGTGCCAGCAGCTTGGAGGGGCCTGTCCGTGTTCAGTACTTC	CASSLEGPVRVQYF
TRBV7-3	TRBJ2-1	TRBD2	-	TGTGCCAGCAGCCCTACCGGGACTAGCGGGATCAGGGAGCAGTTCTTC	CASSPTGTSGIREQFF
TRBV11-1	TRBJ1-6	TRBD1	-	TGTGCCAGCAGCGCGAGGGACAGGGGGCTTAATTCACCCCTCCACTTT	CASSARDRGLNSPLHF
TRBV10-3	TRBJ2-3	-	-	TGTGCCATAAAAAGGAAGTGGGGCACAGATACGCAGTATTTT	CAIKRKWGTDTQYF
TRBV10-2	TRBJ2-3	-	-	TGCGCCAGCAGGGAGGGGTCGGGCACAGATACGCAGTATTTT	CASREGSGTDTQYF
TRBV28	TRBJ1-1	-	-	TGTGCCAGCAGTCTGGCCGGGACCATGAACACTGAAGCTTTCTTT	CASSLAGTMNTEAFF
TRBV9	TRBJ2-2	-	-	TGTGCCAGCAGCCCTGGGGTGGGGGAGCTGTTTTTT	CASSPGVGELFF
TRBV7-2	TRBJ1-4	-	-	TGTGCCAGCAGCCCCGCGTGGGGGGCGGGTGAAAAACTGTTTTTT	CASSPAWGAGEKLFF
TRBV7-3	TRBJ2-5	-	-	TGTGCCAGCAGCTTAAAGAGAGTCGGGACCCAGTACTTC	CASSLKRVGTQYF
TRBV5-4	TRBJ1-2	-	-	TGTGCCAGCAGCCCCGAGGCTGGCTATGGCTACACCTTC	CASSPEAGYGYTF
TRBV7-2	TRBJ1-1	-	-	TGTGCCAGCAGCCTCCTCGGGGGTACTGAAGCTTTCTTT	CASSLLGGTEAFF
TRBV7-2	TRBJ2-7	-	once	TGTGCCAGCAGCTTTGGCAGGGCGATGACTTACGAGCAGTACTTC	CASSFGRAMTYEQYF
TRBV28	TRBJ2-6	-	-	TGTGCCAGCAGTCCCGGGGGCTCTGGGGCCAACGTCCTGACTTTC	CASSPGGSGANVLTF
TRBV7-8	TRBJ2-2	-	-	TGTGCCAGCAGCTTTGTGAAAACCCTAAACACCGGGGAGCTGTTTTTT	CASSFVKTLNTGELFF
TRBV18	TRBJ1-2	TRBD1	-	TGTGCCAGCTCACCGGGACAGGAGAGCTATGGCTACACCTTC	CASSPGQESYGYTF
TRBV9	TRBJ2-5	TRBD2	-	TGTGCCAGCAGCGTAGGCGGGGGAGTGATGGAGACCCAGTACTTC	CASSVGGGVMETQYF
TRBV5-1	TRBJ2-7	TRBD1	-	TGCGCCAGCAGAAAGGGGGCGAATGAGCAGTACTTC	CASRKGANEQYF
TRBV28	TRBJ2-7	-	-	TGTGCCAGCAGACTGGGGGCCTCTACCTCCTACGAGCAGTACTTC	CASRLGASTSYEQYF
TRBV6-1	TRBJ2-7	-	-	TGTGCCAGCAGTAGGACAGACCGCTACGAGCAGTACTTC	CASSRTDRYEQYF
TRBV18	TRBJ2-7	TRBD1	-	TGTGCCAGCTCATACGGGACAGGGGACTACGAGCAGTACTTC	CASSYGTGDYEQYF
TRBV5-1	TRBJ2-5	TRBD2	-	TGCGCCAGCAGCTCGGGACTAGCGGTCCAAGAGACCCAGTACTTC	CASSSGLAVQETQYF
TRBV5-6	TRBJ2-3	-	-	TGTGCCAGCAGGGGGCGGGATAGGACAGATACGCAGTATTTT	CASRGRDRTDTQYF